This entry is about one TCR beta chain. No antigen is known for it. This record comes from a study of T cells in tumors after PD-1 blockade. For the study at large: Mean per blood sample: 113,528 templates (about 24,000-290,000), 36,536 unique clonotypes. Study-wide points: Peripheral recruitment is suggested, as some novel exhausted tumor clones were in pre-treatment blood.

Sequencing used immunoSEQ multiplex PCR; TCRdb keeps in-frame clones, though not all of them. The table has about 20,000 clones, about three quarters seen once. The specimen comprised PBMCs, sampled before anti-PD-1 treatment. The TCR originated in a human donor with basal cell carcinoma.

The CDR3 coding sequence is TGTGCCAGCACCCGGACAGGGGGCGCCTACGAGCAGTACTTC. As protein: CASTRTGGAYEQYF. The genes are TRBV6-5 and TRBJ2-7, with 11 bases identical to TRBD1. J lost 2 bases, V lost 7 bases, and 4 bases had no gene match. Germline lookup yields CDR1 MNHEY and CDR2 SVGAGI. This CDR3 is built from 14 residues.